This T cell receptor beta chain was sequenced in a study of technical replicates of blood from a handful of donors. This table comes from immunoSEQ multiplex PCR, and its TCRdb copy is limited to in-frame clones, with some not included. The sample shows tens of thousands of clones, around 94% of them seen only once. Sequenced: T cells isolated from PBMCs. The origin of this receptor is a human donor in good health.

In DNA, the CDR3 is TGTGCCAGCAGTCTCTATAATAGCGGGAACTACGAGCAGTACTTC. Amino acids: CASSLYNSGNYEQYF. This chain links TRBV2 with TRBJ2-7; TRBD2 agrees at 8 bases. This CDR3 has 15 residues. V shed 5 bases, J shed 3 bases, and the junction held 9 bases outside the gene matches. Looked up from germline, CDR1 is SNHLY and CDR2 is FYNNEI.